The clone carrying this T cell receptor (beta chain) was found a few times. With 2 bases removed from V and 1 base from J, the gap between germline ends came to 9 bases. The germline V gene has CDR1 SGHDT and CDR2 YYEEEE. This CDR3 contains 14 residues. Original processing methods: Nucleated cell counts were estimated from reference gene primer amplification. Here immunoSEQ multiplex PCR was the method, and the copy in TCRdb shows in-frame clones only, minus some. V and J calls and clone size follow that table, whereas D and trimming were derived from the DNA. The table shows about 190,000 clones, with around 83% occurring only once. The source of the sample is a study of blood T cell repertoires in COVID-19.

The V gene is TRBV5-6, the J gene TRBJ1-1; D remains unclear. Sequencing input: peripheral blood. The clonotype originates from a woman aged 40-49 years with acute or convalescent COVID-19. Here the CDR3 DNA reads TGTGCCAGCAGCTTTTGGCATCCGAACACTGAAGCTTTCTTT. Translated, it gives CASSFWHPNTEAFF.